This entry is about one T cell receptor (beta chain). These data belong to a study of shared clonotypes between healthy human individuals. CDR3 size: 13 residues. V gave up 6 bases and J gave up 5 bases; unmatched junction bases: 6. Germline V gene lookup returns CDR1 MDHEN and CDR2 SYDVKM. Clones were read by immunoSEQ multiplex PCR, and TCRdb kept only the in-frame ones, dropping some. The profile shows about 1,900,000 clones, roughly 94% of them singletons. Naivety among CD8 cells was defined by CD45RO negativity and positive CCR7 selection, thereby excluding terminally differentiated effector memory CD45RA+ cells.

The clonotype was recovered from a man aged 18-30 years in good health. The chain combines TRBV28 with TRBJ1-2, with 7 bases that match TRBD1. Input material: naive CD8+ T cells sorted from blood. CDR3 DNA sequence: TGTGCCAGCAGCCCGGGACAGAAATATGGCTACACCTTC. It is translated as CASSPGQKYGYTF.